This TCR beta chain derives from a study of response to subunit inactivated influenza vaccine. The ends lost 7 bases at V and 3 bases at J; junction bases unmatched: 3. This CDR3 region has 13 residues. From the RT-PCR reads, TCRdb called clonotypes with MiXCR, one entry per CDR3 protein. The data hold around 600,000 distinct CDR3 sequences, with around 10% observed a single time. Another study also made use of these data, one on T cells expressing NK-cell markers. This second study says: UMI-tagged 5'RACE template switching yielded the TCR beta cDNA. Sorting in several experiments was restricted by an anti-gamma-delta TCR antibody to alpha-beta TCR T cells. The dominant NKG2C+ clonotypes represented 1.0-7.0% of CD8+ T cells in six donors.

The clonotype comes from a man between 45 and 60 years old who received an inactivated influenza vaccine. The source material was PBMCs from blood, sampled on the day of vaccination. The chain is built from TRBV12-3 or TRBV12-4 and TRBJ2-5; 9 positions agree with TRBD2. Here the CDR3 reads CASTSSGKETQYF. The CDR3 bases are TGTGCCAGCACTTCTAGCGGGAAAGAGACCCAGTACTTC.